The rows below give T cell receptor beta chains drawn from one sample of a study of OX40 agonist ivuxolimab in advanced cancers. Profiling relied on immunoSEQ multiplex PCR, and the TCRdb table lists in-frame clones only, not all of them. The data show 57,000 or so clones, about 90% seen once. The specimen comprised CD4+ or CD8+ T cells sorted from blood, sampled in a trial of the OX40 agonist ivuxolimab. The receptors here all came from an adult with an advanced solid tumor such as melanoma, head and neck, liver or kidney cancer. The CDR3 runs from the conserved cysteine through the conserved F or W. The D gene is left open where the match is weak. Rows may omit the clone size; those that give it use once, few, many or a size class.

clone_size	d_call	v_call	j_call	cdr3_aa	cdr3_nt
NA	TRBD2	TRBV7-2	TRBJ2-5	CASSLGLAGIETQYF	TGTGCCAGCAGCTTAGGGCTAGCGGGAATAGAGACCCAGTACTTC
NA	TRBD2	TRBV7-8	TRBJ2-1	CASGGLAGALQFF	TGTGCCAGCGGGGGACTAGCGGGAGCATTGCAGTTCTTC
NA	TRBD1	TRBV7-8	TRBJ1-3	CASSIGTASGNTIYF	TGTGCCAGCAGCATCGGGACAGCCTCTGGAAACACCATATATTTT
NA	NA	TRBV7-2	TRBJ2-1	CASSLDRAYNEQFF	TGTGCCAGCAGCTTAGACAGAGCCTACAATGAGCAGTTCTTC
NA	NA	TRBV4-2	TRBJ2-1	CASSQRLGSYNEQFF	TGTGCCAGCAGCCAAAGGCTGGGCTCCTACAATGAGCAGTTCTTC
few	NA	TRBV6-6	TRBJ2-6	CASSYSSGANVLTF	TGTGCCAGCAGTTACAGCTCTGGGGCCAACGTCCTGACTTTC
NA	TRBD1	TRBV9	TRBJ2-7	CASSASAGQGAHEQYF	TGTGCCAGCAGCGCCTCAGCGGGACAGGGGGCCCACGAGCAGTACTTC
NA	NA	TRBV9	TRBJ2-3	CASSVGIGSSFTDTQYF	TGTGCCAGCAGCGTAGGTATCGGGAGTTCTTTCACAGATACGCAGTATTTT
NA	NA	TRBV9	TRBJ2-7	CASSAQQGPTYEQYF	TGTGCCAGCAGCGCCCAACAGGGTCCTACCTACGAGCAGTACTTC
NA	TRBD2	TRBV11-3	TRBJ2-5	CASSPSGQETQYF	TGTGCCAGCAGCCCTAGCGGCCAAGAGACCCAGTACTTC
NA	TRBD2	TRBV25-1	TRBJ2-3	CASSGGAGGPKDTQYF	TGTGCCAGCAGTGGAGGAGCGGGAGGCCCGAAGGATACGCAGTATTTT
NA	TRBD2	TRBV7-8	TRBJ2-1	CASSPSLAASYNEQFF	TGTGCCAGCAGCCCCTCCCTAGCGGCCTCCTACAATGAGCAGTTCTTC
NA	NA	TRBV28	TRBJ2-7	CASSLRISSYEQYF	TGTGCCAGCAGTTTGAGAATAAGCTCCTACGAGCAGTACTTC
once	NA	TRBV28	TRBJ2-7	CASRTPRATEQYF	TGTGCCAGCAGAACCCCCAGGGCAACCGAGCAGTACTTC
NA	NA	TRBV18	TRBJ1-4	CASSPPALNEKLFF	TGTGCCAGCTCACCACCGGCGCTTAATGAAAAACTGTTTTTT
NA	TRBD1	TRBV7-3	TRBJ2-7	CASSSGQGANEQYF	TGTGCCAGCAGCTCAGGACAGGGGGCGAACGAGCAGTACTTC
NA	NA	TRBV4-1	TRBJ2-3	CASSQDGSDTQYF	TGCGCCAGCAGCCAAGACGGGTCGGATACGCAGTATTTT
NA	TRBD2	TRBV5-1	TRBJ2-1	CASSQGTSGNYNEQFF	TGCGCCAGCAGCCAGGGGACTAGCGGAAACTACAATGAGCAGTTCTTC
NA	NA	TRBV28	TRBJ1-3	CASSLSGGTGNTIYF	TGTGCCAGCAGTTTATCGGGGGGAACTGGAAACACCATATATTTT
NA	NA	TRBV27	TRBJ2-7	CASSLGLHDEQYF	TGTGCCAGCAGTTTGGGGCTCCACGACGAGCAGTACTTC
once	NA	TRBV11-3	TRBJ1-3	CASSFHNGNTIYF	TGTGCCAGCAGCTTTCACAACGGAAACACCATATATTTT
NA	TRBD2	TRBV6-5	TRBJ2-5	CASSWGLTRTQYF	TGTGCCAGCAGTTGGGGACTAACGAGGACCCAGTACTTC